The 22 T cell receptor beta chains listed next were all sequenced from one sample in a study of cytomegalovirus exposure and HLA in healthy donors. A multiplex PCR was run with 60 Vbeta primers and 13 Jbeta primers. The repertoire was sequenced with immunoSEQ multiplex PCR; TCRdb's copy has only in-frame clones and lacks some. This repertoire shows around 150,000 clones, 75% to 85% found once; its top ten account for about 4.8%. Input material: PBMCs. These receptors all come from a man aged 25 to 40 in good health and CMV-seronegative.

V is TRBV30 and J is TRBJ2-1, with D perhaps matching TRBD1 (5 bases). The germline V gene has CDR1 GTSNPN and CDR2 SVGIG (reference sequence). This CDR3 is built from 12 residues. Trimming cost V 4 bases and J 15 bases, with 19 bases left between them. This CDR3 reads CAWKGVSSALFF. CDR3 in DNA: TGTGCCTGGAAAGGGGTATCTTCCGCGCTGTTCTTC.

For the CDR3, the DNA is TGTGCCAGCACCCCAGGGGGACCGAAGGACGGGGAGCTGTTTTTT. This sequence encodes CASTPGGPKDGELFF. The chain combines TRBV28 with TRBJ2-2; 7 bases are a match to TRBD1. Unmatched junction bases numbered 12, after V lost 7 bases and J lost 7 bases. CDR3 size: 15 residues. CDR1 and CDR2 from the germline V gene are MDHEN and SYDVKM.

This clone was detected a few times. The chain has TRBV27 and TRBJ2-3, with D possibly being TRBD2 (6 bases). This CDR3 is 16 amino acids long. Trimming shortened V by 5 bases and J by 2 bases, and 17 bases separated the two germline ends. Germline CDR1 and CDR2: MNHEY and SMNVEV (reference sequence). In DNA form, the CDR3 reads TGTGCCAGCAGTCCCCGGGAGTACCGGGACACAGATACGCAGTATTTT. Encoded protein: CASSPREYRDTDTQYF.

The chain carries TRBV13 and TRBJ2-1; 10 bases are a match to TRBD2. Germline CDR1 reads PRHDT; CDR2 reads FYEKMQ (reference sequence). This CDR3 is 14 amino acids long. V lost 5 bases to trimming and J lost 5 bases; unmatched junction nucleotides: 3. The chain's CDR3 is CASSPGTSDNEQFF. The CDR3 region has the DNA TGTGCCAGCAGCCCCGGGACTAGCGACAATGAGCAGTTCTTC.

This clone came up a few times. The J gene is TRBJ1-1, the V gene TRBV11-2, with 8 bases matching TRBD1. CDR3 length equals 17 residues. Germline V gene lookup returns CDR1 SGHAT and CDR2 FQNNGV. Trimming removed 3 bases from V and 3 bases from J; junction bases left unmatched: 12. Here the CDR3 DNA reads TGTGCCAGCAGCTTCTGGGGGACAGGCGCCGGAGACACTGAAGCTTTCTTT. It yields the protein CASSFWGTGAGDTEAFF. The entire variable domain, with the rest obtained from reference TRBV11-2 and TRBJ1-1, is as follows: EAGVAQSPRYKIIEKRQSVAFWCNPISGHATLYWYQQILGQGPKLLIQFQNNGVVDDSQLPKDRFSAERLKGVDSTLKIQPAKLEDSAVYLCASSFWGTGAGDTEAFFGQGTRLTVV.

V gene TRBV7-2 combines with J gene TRBJ2-7, with 7 nucleotides matching TRBD1. This CDR3 has 14 amino acids. CDR1 and CDR2 from the germline V gene are SGHTA and FQGNSA. The ends lost 2 bases at V and 5 bases at J; junction bases unmatched: 6. The CDR3 DNA follows: TGTGCCAGCAGCTTACAGGGGGAAAAGAACGAGCAGTACTTC. This sequence encodes CASSLQGEKNEQYF.

This clone came up once. The gene calls are TRBV7-8 and TRBJ1-2; perhaps TRBD1 as D (5 bases). CDR3 length equals 15 residues. V was pared by 5 bases and J by 1 base, with 14 bases between. From germline, CDR1 is SGHVS and CDR2 FQNEAQ. The CDR3 spells CASSPGTVGNYGYTF. In nucleotides, the CDR3 is TGTGCCAGCAGCCCGGGGACTGTGGGTAACTATGGCTACACCTTC. Supplemented by reference TRBV7-8 and TRBJ1-2, the full variable domain reads GAGVSQSPRYKVAKRGQDVALRCDPISGHVSLFWYQQALGQGPEFLTYFQNEAQLDKSGLPSDRFFAERPEGSVSTLKIQRTQQEDSAVYLCASSPGTVGNYGYTFGSGTRLTVV.

This clone occurred once. This same CDR3 is encoded by further DNA sequences in the sample. The CDR3 nucleotides are TGTGCCAGCAGCCGGGGGGATGGCTACACCTTC. Its protein product is CASSRGDGYTF. The chain employs TRBV27 and TRBJ1-2, with D perhaps TRBD1 (5 bases). This CDR3 is built from 11 residues. From germline, CDR1 is MNHEY and CDR2 SMNVEV (reference sequence). V was shortened by 6 bases and J by 6 bases, with 8 bases between the two germline ends.

A few counts support this clone. The CDR3 sequence is CASSPDSCSGNTIYF. The CDR3, as DNA: TGTGCCAGTAGTCCTGATAGCTGCTCTGGAAACACCATATATTTT. The chain couples TRBV19 to TRBJ1-3; no definite D call. CDR3 length: 15 residues. Trimming took 5 bases from V and 0 from J, leaving 11 bases between them. Germline V CDR1 and CDR2: LNHDA, SQIVND (reference sequence).

The rearrangement joins TRBV6-5 to TRBJ1-5; D remains ambiguous. CDR3 length: 14 amino acids. V was trimmed by 6 bases and J by 2 bases, leaving 11 bases between them. The V gene's germline CDR1 is MNHEY and CDR2 SVGAGI. This chain's CDR3 is CASRARQGNQPQHF. CDR3 in DNA: TGTGCCAGCAGGGCCCGGCAGGGCAATCAGCCCCAGCATTTT.

This clone is a singleton in its sample. Germline is not matched at one junction end, which may reflect a read error. The gene calls are TRBV7-9 and TRBJ1-1, with a possible D match to TRBD1 (5 bases). The V gene's germline CDR1 is SEHNR and CDR2 FQNEAQ (reference sequence). The CDR3 is 12 residues long. CDR3 coding DNA: TGTTCCAGCAGCTCTCCGACAGATGAAGCTTTCTTT. This codes for CSSSSPTDEAFF.

This clone was seen a single time. This sequence joins TRBV27 and TRBJ1-1; 7 bases are a match to TRBD1. The length of the CDR3 is 16 residues. The germline gives CDR1 MNHEY, CDR2 SMNVEV (reference sequence). Trimming at V came to 5 bases and at J to 1 base, leaving 10 bases not matched to a gene. CDR3 DNA sequence: TGTGCCAGCAGTAAGGAGACAGGGAACGCGAACACTGAAGCTTTCTTT. Translated, it gives CASSKETGNANTEAFF.

In this sample, this clone turned up once. The V and J genes are TRBV19 and TRBJ1-3; D is perhaps TRBD1 (6 bases). The V end was cut by 4 bases, the J end by 5 bases, with 15 bases between. CDR1 LNHDA and CDR2 SQIVND come from the germline V gene (reference sequence). The CDR3 runs to 15 residues. CDR3 DNA sequence: TGTGCCAGTAGTACAACTGGACAGCGAAGAAACACCATATATTTT. This gives the protein CASSTTGQRRNTIYF.

The V gene is TRBV28, the J gene TRBJ2-7; perhaps TRBD1 as D (6 bases). Trimming took off 5 bases at V and 3 bases at J, with 11 bases between the two ends. Germline loops: CDR1 MDHEN, CDR2 SYDVKM. This CDR3 comprises 13 residues. The CDR3 coding sequence is TGTGCCAGCAGTGGGGACACTTACTACGAGCAGTACTTC. This translates into CASSGDTYYEQYF.

This sequence joins TRBV28 and TRBJ1-4; D is unresolved. CDR1 is MDHEN, CDR2 SYDVKM, per germline. The CDR3 totals 17 residues. The V and J ends lost 2 bases and 0 bases respectively, with 13 bases between them. CDR3 protein: CASSLPLTDATNEKLFF. The CDR3, as DNA: TGTGCCAGCAGTTTACCCCTGACTGATGCAACTAATGAAAAACTGTTTTTT.

In its sample, this clone was seen once. V gene TRBV28 combines with J gene TRBJ2-7; 12 bases align to TRBD1. The germline CDR1 and CDR2 sequences are MDHEN and SYDVKM. V was clipped by 1 base and J by 4 bases; unmatched bases: 5. The CDR3 has 16 residues. The CDR3 spells CASSLSGTGGVYEQYF. Written as DNA, the CDR3 is TGTGCCAGCAGTTTATCGGGGACAGGGGGCGTGTACGAGCAGTACTTC.

In its sample, this clone was seen once. The chain carries TRBV5-6 and TRBJ2-3; possible D gene TRBD2, 5 bases. CDR1 is SGHDT and CDR2 is YYEEEE in the germline V gene. The V end was cut by 9 bases, the J end by 6 bases, with 14 bases between. The CDR3 length is 12 residues. The chain's CDR3 is CATGLMGDTQYF. The CDR3 nucleotides are TGTGCCACCGGACTGATGGGGGATACGCAGTATTTT.

This chain links TRBV5-1 with TRBJ2-7, with 10 bases aligning to TRBD1. The CDR3 is 17 residues long. After removal of 4 bases from V and 5 bases from J, the junction contained 15 bases not matched to a gene. Germline V gene data show CDR1 as SGHRS and CDR2 as YFSETQ. The CDR3 sequence is CASSPFGGSTGGDEQYF. The CDR3 nucleotides read TGCGCCAGCAGCCCTTTTGGGGGATCGACAGGGGGCGACGAGCAGTACTTC.

The chain links TRBV9 to TRBJ2-2; TRBD1 is a possible D gene (6 bases). The CDR3 consists of 17 residues. Germline V CDR1 and CDR2: SGDLS, YYNGEE. Trimming shortened V by 4 bases and J by 0 bases, and 16 bases separated the two germline ends. CDR3 sequence: CASSTSGQQANTGELFF. In DNA, the CDR3 is TGTGCCAGCAGCACTTCCGGACAGCAAGCGAACACCGGGGAGCTGTTTTTT. Combining the CDR3 with reference TRBV9 and TRBJ2-2 gives the whole variable domain DSGVTQTPKHLITATGQRVTLRCSPRSGDLSVYWYQQSLDQGLQFLIQYYNGEERAKGNILERFSAQQFPDLHSELNLSSLELGDSALYFCASSTSGQQANTGELFFGEGSRLTVL.

CDR3 in amino acids: CAWSSRALNYGYTF. The DNA of the CDR3 is TGTGCCTGGAGTTCCAGGGCCCTTAACTATGGCTACACCTTC. The chain links TRBV30 to TRBJ1-2; possibly TRBD1 for D (5 bases). Germline CDR1 reads GTSNPN; CDR2 reads SVGIG (reference sequence). This CDR3 is 14 amino acids long. The V gene lost 2 bases and the J gene lost 1 base, with 11 bases spanning the gap.

This clone has a single count. This chain links TRBV2 with TRBJ1-4; TRBD1 matches at 7 bases. The CDR3 extends over 18 amino acids. Looked up from germline, CDR1 is SNHLY and CDR2 is FYNNEI. The V segment lost 6 bases and the J segment 8 bases; nucleotides outside the gene matches: 21. In nucleotides, the CDR3 is TGTGCCAGCAGCATTCCCACCCCTCTTACAGGGGATGAGGAAAAACTGTTTTTT. It codes for CASSIPTPLTGDEEKLFF.

As regards this clone: Other nucleotide sequences in the sample specify the same CDR3. The chain has TRBV27 and TRBJ2-3; no firm D call. V was clipped by 2 bases and J by 5 bases, with 11 bases between them. This CDR3 has 14 amino acids. The germline CDR1 and CDR2 sequences are MNHEY and SMNVEV (reference sequence). CDR3 in DNA: TGTGCCAGCAGTTTAGGCGGCCCGTTAGATACGCAGTATTTT. This sequence encodes CASSLGGPLDTQYF.